Listed below are T cell receptor beta chains from one sample, sequenced in a study of T cell responses to AZD1222 COVID-19 vaccine. The assay was immunoSEQ multiplex PCR, and TCRdb's table has in-frame clones only and misses some. The sample shows roughly 150,000 clones, about 91% of them seen only once. The sequences come from peripheral blood, collected on day 0 of AZD1222 vaccination. The receptors here all came from an adult in good health. Both conserved end residues are part of each CDR3. Part of the rows lack a size; the others show once, few, many or a class for expanded clones.

CDR3	V	J	size
CASSFWGADEKLFF	TRBV2	TRBJ1-4	few
CAWSVLGRGAYNEQFF	TRBV30	TRBJ2-1	.
CASSGAGYSPLHF	TRBV5-6	TRBJ1-6	.
CASSLDRQPQHF	TRBV7-9	TRBJ1-5	few
CASSLLPTNEKLFF	TRBV5-1	TRBJ1-4	many
CASSLVSMNTEAFF	TRBV5-5	TRBJ1-1	once
CASSLYVSNTEAFF	TRBV28	TRBJ1-1	few
CASSATGGSFTRETQYF	TRBV7-2	TRBJ2-5	.
CASSDSGTGREKLFF	TRBV2	TRBJ1-4	.
CASSLEWDRARAFF	TRBV28	TRBJ1-1	.
CASSIERQTLGQPQHF	TRBV19	TRBJ1-5	few
CASSQDSSYEQYF	TRBV4-2	TRBJ2-7	few
CASSTDRGNQPQHF	TRBV11-2	TRBJ1-5	.
CASRPRGGANTGELFF	TRBV25-1	TRBJ2-2	.
CASTRFRGSNSPLHF	TRBV19	TRBJ1-6	.
CASSPLAVDRPGNTIYF	TRBV27	TRBJ1-3	.
CASSGRGRYDTGELFF	TRBV6-1	TRBJ2-2	.
CSASRAGSFYEQYF	TRBV20-1	TRBJ2-7	few
CASSVGIAGSFFEETQYF	TRBV9	TRBJ2-5	.
CASSLGAGIWETQYF	TRBV7-2	TRBJ2-5	.
CASSQERLYYGYTF	TRBV4-3	TRBJ1-2	.
CASSTWTGGAYTEAFF	TRBV19	TRBJ1-1	.
CASRRGQGYNSPLHF	TRBV7-8	TRBJ1-6	.
CSVEFGQGGMDEQFF	TRBV29-1	TRBJ2-1	.
CASSIARQSAKNIQYF	TRBV19	TRBJ2-4	.
CASSLFVPDGGNEKLFF	TRBV27	TRBJ1-4	.
CASSFTRGSYYGYTF	TRBV5-6	TRBJ1-2	.
CASSLTRDPDRTYEQYF	TRBV4-1	TRBJ2-7	few
CASSQQPYSGNTIYF	TRBV11-1	TRBJ1-3	.
CASSYTGTGSTGELFF	TRBV7-9	TRBJ2-2	few
CASSYSRSGRNTEAFF	TRBV6-2/TRBV6-3	TRBJ1-1	.
CAWSAELRVGEQYF	TRBV30	TRBJ2-7	.
CASRLRTGRNEQFF	TRBV6-5	TRBJ2-1	.
CASRFKVEAFF	TRBV12-3/TRBV12-4	TRBJ1-1	.
CASSYGGRGNYNEQFF	TRBV6-5	TRBJ2-1	.
CATSGQGQGAGEQFF	TRBV24-1	TRBJ2-1	once
CSASLSNQPQHF	TRBV20-1	TRBJ1-5	few
CASSYSSTDTQYF	TRBV5-1	TRBJ2-3	.
CASSLVTFWRDEQYF	TRBV5-1	TRBJ2-7	.
CASSGRRMNTEAFF	TRBV28	TRBJ1-1	.
CASGAVSNQPQHF	TRBV19	TRBJ1-5	.
CASSFVVREELFF	TRBV7-2	TRBJ2-2	once
CASSQVRGLYEQYF	TRBV4-3	TRBJ2-7	once
CASSPRGGIYEQYF	TRBV18	TRBJ2-7	.
CASSYRAMSTEAFF	TRBV6-5	TRBJ1-1	.
CAWSVNLEQFF	TRBV30	TRBJ2-1	.
CASSWDVGADTQYF	TRBV6-2/TRBV6-3	TRBJ2-3	.
CASSYSGGPVGSPLHF	TRBV6-5	TRBJ1-6	.
CASSYGSGDLYNEQFF	TRBV6-5	TRBJ2-1	.
CASSSGTPSYEQYF	TRBV5-6	TRBJ2-7	.
CSARDRGKAFF	TRBV20-1	TRBJ1-1	.